The 27 T cell receptor beta chains in this list originate from one sample, sequenced in a study of shared T cell receptors in the human thymus. TCRdb keeps only in-frame clones here, not all; method: immunoSEQ multiplex PCR. The data show 650,000 to 950,000 clones, with 80% to 90% seen just once and approximately 0.01% held by the top ten. This sample also belongs to another study, concerning human thymus T cells.

Source material: thymocytes. The receptors shown here come from a girl in the first two years of life with a congenital heart defect.

The chain has TRBV6-5 and TRBJ2-7, with 7 bases lining up with TRBD1. Germline V CDR1 and CDR2: MNHEY, SVGAGI. V was pared by 6 bases and J by 3 bases, with 8 bases of the junction left unmatched. This CDR3 contains 14 residues. CDR3 residues: CASSPNDRDYEQYF. CDR3 nucleotide sequence: TGTGCCAGCAGCCCAAATGACAGGGACTACGAGCAGTACTTC.

This clone was seen just once. The chain carries TRBV6-1 and TRBJ1-3; D may be TRBD1 (5 bases). The V end lost 6 bases, the J end lost 4 bases, and 13 bases lay between the germline ends. Per the germline V gene, CDR1 is MNHNS and CDR2 is SASEGT. This CDR3 is 14 amino acids long. Here the CDR3 reads CASRTWTPGNTIYF. Here the CDR3 DNA reads TGTGCCAGCAGGACCTGGACACCGGGAAACACCATATATTTT.

This clone appeared a single time. Other DNA sequences in this specimen translate into the identical CDR3. The V and J genes are TRBV6-1 and TRBJ2-1, with TRBD2 matching 8 bases. Germline trimming cut 2 bases from V and 3 bases from J; bases unmatched to any gene: 3. CDR3 size: 15 residues. Germline V gives CDR1 MNHNS, CDR2 SASEGT. CDR3 region: CASSERGGGYNEQFF. CDR3 sequence (DNA): TGTGCCAGCAGTGAACGGGGGGGAGGCTACAATGAGCAGTTCTTC.

V is TRBV9 and J is TRBJ2-2, with D possibly matching TRBD2 (7 bases). Trimming removed 3 bases at V and 1 base at J, with 19 bases between. Germline values: CDR1 SGDLS, CDR2 YYNGEE. This CDR3 spans 18 amino acids. The CDR3: CASSAIPLGGGNTGELFF. In nucleotides, the CDR3 is TGTGCCAGCAGCGCAATCCCCCTAGGGGGGGGGAACACCGGGGAGCTGTTTTTT. The variable domain in full, with the rest retrieved from reference TRBV9 and TRBJ2-2, is DSGVTQTPKHLITATGQRVTLRCSPRSGDLSVYWYQQSLDQGLQFLIQYYNGEERAKGNILERFSAQQFPDLHSELNLSSLELGDSALYFCASSAIPLGGGNTGELFFGEGSRLTVL.

V is TRBV9 and J is TRBJ1-4, with no clear D. V lost 4 bases to trimming and J lost 6 bases, with 19 bases between them. The V gene's germline CDR1 is SGDLS and CDR2 YYNGEE. CDR3 size: 16 residues. The CDR3 region is CASSPARGEMDEKLFF. The CDR3 DNA is TGTGCCAGCAGCCCAGCCCGAGGTGAGATGGATGAAAAACTGTTTTTT.

V and J are TRBV6-1 and TRBJ1-3; D may be TRBD1 (5 bases). The CDR3 runs to 16 residues. Germline values: CDR1 MNHNS, CDR2 SASEGT. Trimming took 2 bases from V and 7 from J, leaving 18 bases between them. The CDR3 DNA reads as TGTGCCAGCAGTGAATGGGGCACAGAGAGGCTGAACACCATATATTTT. This gives the protein CASSEWGTERLNTIYF.

This sequence joins TRBV7-9 and TRBJ1-3; a possible D gene is TRBD1 (6 bases). Germline-derived CDR1 and CDR2 are SEHNR and FQNEAQ (reference sequence). The CDR3 extends over 17 amino acids. Deletions cut 1 base from V and 1 base from J, with 14 bases between. CDR3 in amino acids: CASSLGFEGQSGNTIYF. DNA of the CDR3: TGTGCCAGCAGCTTAGGCTTCGAAGGACAGTCTGGAAACACCATATATTTT.

The rearrangement links TRBV28 to TRBJ1-2; no reliable D call. The CDR3 is made up of 17 amino acids. Trimming shortened V by 2 bases and J by 4 bases, and 20 bases separated the two germline ends. Germline CDR1 is MDHEN and CDR2 is SYDVKM. This CDR3 reads CASSLKSPRETTYGYTF. The DNA of the CDR3 is TGTGCCAGCAGTTTAAAGAGTCCCCGAGAAACTACCTATGGCTACACCTTC.

The gene calls are TRBV28 and TRBJ2-3; 11 bases match TRBD2. The CDR3 length is 18 residues. The V gene's germline CDR1 is MDHEN and CDR2 SYDVKM. V dropped 5 bases and J dropped 0; count of bases not matched to a gene: 10. The CDR3 reads CASSPKLAGEASTDTQYF. In DNA form, the CDR3 reads TGTGCCAGCAGTCCCAAACTAGCGGGGGAGGCGAGCACAGATACGCAGTATTTT.

This chain connects TRBV20-1 to TRBJ1-2, with D possibly matching TRBD1 (6 bases). Trimming took 5 bases from V and 8 from J, leaving 12 bases between them. Germline CDR1 is DFQATT and CDR2 is SNEGSKA (reference sequence). The CDR3 contains 11 residues. This CDR3 is CSAQGPGGYTF. The CDR3 bases are TGCAGTGCTCAGGGGCCGGGGGGCTACACCTTC.

The chain carries TRBV11-2 and TRBJ2-1, with D possibly being TRBD2 (6 bases). Germline V gene sequence: CDR1 SGHAT, CDR2 FQNNGV. The CDR3 is 17 residues long. Trimming took off 5 bases at V and 3 bases at J, with 20 bases between the two ends. CDR3 sequence (DNA): TGTGCCAGCAGCCATCGGGACTCCCCTTTGGGCTACAATGAGCAGTTCTTC. Protein product: CASSHRDSPLGYNEQFF.

With respect to this clone: Mismatch with germline at one junction end may stem from a read error. Other DNA sequences within the sample encode an identical CDR3. The chain employs TRBV11-2 and TRBJ1-2; the match to TRBD1 covers 9 bases. The CDR3 spans 18 residues. Looked up from germline, CDR1 is SGHAT and CDR2 is FQNNGV. The CDR3 region has the DNA TGCGCCAGCAGCTTATCCCCTTACCCCGGACAGGGGTCGAATGGCTACACCTTC. Translated: CASSLSPYPGQGSNGYTF.

V usage is TRBV27 and J usage is TRBJ1-4; maybe TRBD1 (6 bases). V shed 6 bases and J shed 3 bases, with 14 bases lying between them. CDR3 length: 15 residues. The germline V gene has CDR1 MNHEY and CDR2 SMNVEV (reference sequence). The CDR3 coding sequence is TGTGCCAGCAGGATCCTACAGGGTTCTAATGAAAAACTGTTTTTT. Encoded protein: CASRILQGSNEKLFF. The whole variable domain, filled in from reference TRBV27 and TRBJ1-4, reads EAQVTQNPRYLITVTGKKLTVTCSQNMNHEYMSWYRQDPGLGLRQIYYSMNVEVTDKGDVPEGYKVSRKEKRNFPLILESPSPNQTSLYFCASRILQGSNEKLFFGSGTQLSVL.

With regard to this clone: Other DNA sequences within the sample encode an identical CDR3. The J gene is TRBJ2-4, the V gene TRBV6-4, with a weak D call TRBD2 (6 bases). The germline gives CDR1 MRHNA, CDR2 SNTAGT. The CDR3 totals 18 residues. Trimming removed 8 bases from V and 5 bases from J, with 28 bases in between. This chain's CDR3 is CASQGLTTAVRIQNIQYF. CDR3 DNA sequence: TGTGCCAGCCAGGGACTCACCACTGCCGTCCGGATTCAAAACATTCAGTACTTC.

The CDR3 DNA sequence: TGCGCCAGCAGTGGGGGGGATGGTGAGACCCAGTACTTC. It is translated as CASSGGDGETQYF. V usage is TRBV10-1 and J usage is TRBJ2-5; weak D call: TRBD2 (6 bases). V was cut by 4 bases and J by 5 bases, with 11 bases left in between. The germline CDR1 and CDR2 sequences are WNHNN and SYGVQD (reference sequence). This CDR3 region has 13 residues.

V is TRBV7-8 and J is TRBJ2-5; a weak D match, TRBD2 (6 bases). Germline V CDR1 and CDR2: SGHVS, FQNEAQ. V was clipped by 6 bases and J by 5 bases, with 13 bases between them. The CDR3 is 13 amino acids. The CDR3 nucleotides are TGTGCCAGCAGAGGGACTTTCCCTGAGACCCAGTACTTC. This translates into CASRGTFPETQYF.

The CDR3 reads CASGQGGNTEAFF. As DNA, the CDR3 is TGTGCCAGCGGGCAGGGAGGGAACACTGAAGCTTTCTTT. V and J are TRBV6-5 and TRBJ1-1; possibly TRBD1 for D (5 bases). From germline, CDR1 is MNHEY and CDR2 SVGAGI. Trimming left V 8 bases short and J 1 base short, with 11 bases between. The CDR3 is made up of 13 amino acids.

The chain has TRBV18 and TRBJ1-4; 7 positions agree with TRBD1. J was trimmed by 0 bases and V by 0 bases; bases with no gene match: 10. Germline V gene lookup returns CDR1 KGHSH and CDR2 LQKENI. This CDR3 is built from 19 residues. CDR3 sequence (DNA): TGTGCCAGCTCACCACCGGACAGGAGACATCTCCCAACTAATGAAAAACTGTTTTTT. Translated, it gives CASSPPDRRHLPTNEKLFF.

This clone was seen only a few times. The chain employs TRBV5-1 and TRBJ2-7, with a possible D match to TRBD2 (6 bases). The V end was cut by 0 bases, the J end by 2 bases, with 15 bases between. The CDR3 extends over 16 amino acids. Germline values: CDR1 SGHRS, CDR2 YFSETQ. CDR3: CASSLVPGLPPYEQYF. CDR3 in DNA: TGCGCCAGCAGCTTGGTGCCGGGACTTCCACCCTACGAGCAGTACTTC.

The rearrangement uses TRBV5-6 and TRBJ1-1; D unclear. Trimming shortened V by 5 bases and J by 0 bases, and 11 bases separated the two germline ends. This CDR3 contains 14 residues. Germline CDR1 SGHDT, CDR2 YYEEEE. The CDR3 nucleotides read TGTGCCAGCAGTTCAGGTACTCTGAACACTGAAGCTTTCTTT. Translating it yields CASSSGTLNTEAFF.

The chain employs TRBV6-1 and TRBJ1-4, with a possible D match to TRBD1 (5 bases). Looked up from germline, CDR1 is MNHNS and CDR2 is SASEGT. Deletions cut 8 bases from V and 5 bases from J, with 12 bases between. This CDR3 is built from 13 residues. The CDR3 DNA follows: TGTGCCAGCCTGAAACAGGAGAATGAAAAACTGTTTTTT. Protein: CASLKQENEKLFF.

The rearrangement links TRBV6-1 to TRBJ1-2; 7 nucleotides line up with TRBD1. Trimming cost V 7 bases and J 5 bases; bases outside gene matches: 13. The germline V gene has CDR1 MNHNS and CDR2 SASEGT. The CDR3 spans 15 residues. CDR3 sequence: CASTDRQGIYYGYTF. For the CDR3, the DNA is TGTGCCAGCACTGATAGACAGGGCATCTATTATGGCTACACCTTC.

The CDR3 region is CAWRRRGSGNTIYF. The DNA of the CDR3 is TGTGCCTGGAGGCGCAGGGGGTCTGGAAACACCATATATTTT. The chain employs TRBV30 and TRBJ1-3; 7 nucleotides align to TRBD1. Germline CDR1 reads GTSNPN; CDR2 reads SVGIG (reference sequence). The V and J ends lost 3 bases and 1 base, in that order; junction bases with no gene match: 3. This CDR3 has 14 residues.

The rearrangement uses TRBV4-1 and TRBJ2-5, with D maybe TRBD2 (5 bases). V was trimmed by 4 bases and J by 3 bases, leaving 9 bases between them. Germline V CDR1 and CDR2: MGHRA, YSYEKL. The CDR3 runs 13 residues. In DNA form, the CDR3 reads TGCGCCAGCAGCCGAGGGTCGGAAGAGACCCAGTACTTC. Translating gives CASSRGSEETQYF.

This sequence joins TRBV5-5 and TRBJ1-2; 8 bases agree with TRBD1. Germline CDR1 and CDR2: SGHKS and YYEKEE (reference sequence). J gave up 5 bases and V 3 bases, and 15 bases lay outside the gene matches. The CDR3 runs 17 residues. CDR3 in DNA: TGTGCCAGCAGCTCGTATAGTAGGACAGGGACCGAATATGGCTACACCTTC. Protein product: CASSSYSRTGTEYGYTF.

The chain is built from TRBV4-1 and TRBJ2-5, with TRBD1 as a possible D gene (5 bases). The germline V gene encodes CDR1 MGHRA and CDR2 YSYEKL. The CDR3 is 16 residues long. The V gene lost 3 bases and the J gene lost 0 bases, with 14 bases spanning the gap. The CDR3 DNA sequence: TGCGCCAGCAGCCACGTCCCGACAGACCACCAAGAGACCCAGTACTTC. Its translation is CASSHVPTDHQETQYF.

The V call is TRBV30, the J call TRBJ2-7, with 7 bases aligning to TRBD1. The CDR3 consists of 15 residues. V lost 0 bases and J lost 3; bases outside the gene matches: 8. Germline V gene data show CDR1 as GTSNPN and CDR2 as SVGIG (reference sequence). CDR3 sequence (DNA): TGTGCCTGGAGTGTACTTCGGGACAGCGACTACGAGCAGTACTTC. Translating gives CAWSVLRDSDYEQYF.